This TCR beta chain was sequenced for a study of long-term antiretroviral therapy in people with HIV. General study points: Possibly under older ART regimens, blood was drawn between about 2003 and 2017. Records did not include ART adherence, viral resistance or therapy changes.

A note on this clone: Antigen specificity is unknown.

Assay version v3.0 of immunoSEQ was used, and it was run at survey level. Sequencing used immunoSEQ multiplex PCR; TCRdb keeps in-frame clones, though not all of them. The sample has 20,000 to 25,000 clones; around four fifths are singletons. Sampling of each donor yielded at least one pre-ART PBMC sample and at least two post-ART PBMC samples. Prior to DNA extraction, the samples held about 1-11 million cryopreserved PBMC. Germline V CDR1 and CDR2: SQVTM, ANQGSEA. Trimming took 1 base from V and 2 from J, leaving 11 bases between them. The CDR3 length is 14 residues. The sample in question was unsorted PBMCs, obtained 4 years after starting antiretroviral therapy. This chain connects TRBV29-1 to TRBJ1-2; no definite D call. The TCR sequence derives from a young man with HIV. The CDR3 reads CSVEGSPGNYGYTF. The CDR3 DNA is TGCAGCGTTGAAGGCTCGCCGGGAAACTATGGCTACACCTTC.